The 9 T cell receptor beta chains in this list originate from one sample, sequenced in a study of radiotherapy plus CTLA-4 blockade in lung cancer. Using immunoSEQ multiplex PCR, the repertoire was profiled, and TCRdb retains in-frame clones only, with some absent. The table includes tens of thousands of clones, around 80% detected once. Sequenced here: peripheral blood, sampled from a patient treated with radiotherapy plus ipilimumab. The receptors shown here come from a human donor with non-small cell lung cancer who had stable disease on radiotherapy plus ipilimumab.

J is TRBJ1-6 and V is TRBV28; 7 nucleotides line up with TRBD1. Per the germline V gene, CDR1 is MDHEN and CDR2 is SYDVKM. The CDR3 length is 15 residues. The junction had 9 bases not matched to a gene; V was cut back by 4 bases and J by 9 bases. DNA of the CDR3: TGTGCCAGCAGTTCGGTGGGGCAGGGGGTTTCACCCCTCCACTTT. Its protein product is CASSSVGQGVSPLHF.

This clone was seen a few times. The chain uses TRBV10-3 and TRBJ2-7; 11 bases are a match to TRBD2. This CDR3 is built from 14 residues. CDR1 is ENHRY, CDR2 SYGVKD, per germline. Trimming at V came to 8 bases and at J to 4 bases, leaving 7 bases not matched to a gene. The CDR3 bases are TGTGCCATCGGGCAGCCTAGCGGGAGGTACGAGCAGTACTTC. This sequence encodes CAIGQPSGRYEQYF.

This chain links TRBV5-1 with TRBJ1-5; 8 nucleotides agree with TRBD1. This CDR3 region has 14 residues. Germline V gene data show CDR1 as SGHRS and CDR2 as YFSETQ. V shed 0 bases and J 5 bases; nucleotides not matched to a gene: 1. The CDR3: CASSLATGDQPQHF. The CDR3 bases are TGCGCCAGCAGCTTGGCGACAGGGGATCAGCCCCAGCATTTT.

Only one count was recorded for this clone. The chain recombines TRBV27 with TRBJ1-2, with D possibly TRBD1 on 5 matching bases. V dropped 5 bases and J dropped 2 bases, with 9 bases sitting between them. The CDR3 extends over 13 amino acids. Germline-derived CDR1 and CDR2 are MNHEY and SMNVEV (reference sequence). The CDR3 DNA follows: TGTGCCAGCAGTCAGACAGAGAACTATGGCTACACCTTC. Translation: CASSQTENYGYTF.

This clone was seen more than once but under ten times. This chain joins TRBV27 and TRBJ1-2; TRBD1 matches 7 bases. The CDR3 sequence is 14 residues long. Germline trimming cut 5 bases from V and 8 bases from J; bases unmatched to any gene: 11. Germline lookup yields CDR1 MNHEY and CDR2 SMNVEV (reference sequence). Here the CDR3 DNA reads TGTGCCAGCAGTCTGACAGGGACCTTTAAGGGCTACACCTTC. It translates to CASSLTGTFKGYTF.

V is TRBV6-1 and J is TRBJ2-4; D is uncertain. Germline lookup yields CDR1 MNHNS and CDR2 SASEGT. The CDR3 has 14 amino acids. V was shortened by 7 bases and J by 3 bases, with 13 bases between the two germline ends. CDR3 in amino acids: CASTLSDGKNIQYF. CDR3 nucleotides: TGTGCCAGCACCCTCTCGGACGGCAAAAACATTCAGTACTTC.

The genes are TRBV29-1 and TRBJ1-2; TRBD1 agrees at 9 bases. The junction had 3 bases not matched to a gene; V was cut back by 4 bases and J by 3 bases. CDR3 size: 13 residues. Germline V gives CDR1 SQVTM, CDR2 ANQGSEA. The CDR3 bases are TGCAGCGTTGGACAGGGGGAAGACTATGGCTACACCTTC. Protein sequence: CSVGQGEDYGYTF.

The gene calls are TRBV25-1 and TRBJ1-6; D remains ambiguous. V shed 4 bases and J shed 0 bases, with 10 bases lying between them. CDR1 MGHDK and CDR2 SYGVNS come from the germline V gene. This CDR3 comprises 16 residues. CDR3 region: CASSAGESSYNSPLHF. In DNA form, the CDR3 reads TGTGCCAGCAGTGCCGGGGAAAGCTCCTATAATTCACCCCTCCACTTT. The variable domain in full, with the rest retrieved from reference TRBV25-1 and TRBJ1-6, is EADIYQTPRYLVIGTGKKITLECSQTMGHDKMYWYQQDPGMELHLIHYSYGVNSTEKGDLSSESTVSRIRTEHFPLTLESARPSHTSQYLCASSAGESSYNSPLHFGNGTRLTVT.

CDR3: CASSPEATVSYNEQFF. The CDR3 DNA is TGTGCCAGCAGCCCGGAGGCCACGGTTAGCTACAATGAGCAGTTCTTC. V gene TRBV5-4 combines with J gene TRBJ2-1, with TRBD2 as a possible D gene (5 bases). The V gene's germline CDR1 is SGHNT and CDR2 YYREEE (reference sequence). The CDR3 covers 16 residues. V lost 4 bases, J lost 3 bases, and 17 bases lay in between.